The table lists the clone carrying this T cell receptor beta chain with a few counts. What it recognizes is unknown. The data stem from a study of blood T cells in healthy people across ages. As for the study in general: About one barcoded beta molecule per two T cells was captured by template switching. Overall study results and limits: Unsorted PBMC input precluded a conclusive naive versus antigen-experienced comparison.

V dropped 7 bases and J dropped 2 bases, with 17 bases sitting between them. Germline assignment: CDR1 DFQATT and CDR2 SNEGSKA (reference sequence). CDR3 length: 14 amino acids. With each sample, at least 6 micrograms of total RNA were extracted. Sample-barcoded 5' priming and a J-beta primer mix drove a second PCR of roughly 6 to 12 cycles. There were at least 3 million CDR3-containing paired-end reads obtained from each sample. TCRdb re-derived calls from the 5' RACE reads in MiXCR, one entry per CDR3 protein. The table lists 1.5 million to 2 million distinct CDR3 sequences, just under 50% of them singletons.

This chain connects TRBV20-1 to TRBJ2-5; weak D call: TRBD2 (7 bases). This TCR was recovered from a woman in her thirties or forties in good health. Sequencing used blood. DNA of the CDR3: TGCAGTGGAGATACCGCGGGGGCACAAGAGACCCAGTACTTC. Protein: CSGDTAGAQETQYF.